This section outlines one TCR beta chain sequence together with its context. Its antigen is unidentified. TCRdb re-called the 5' RACE reads through MiXCR, storing one row per CDR3 protein. The table shows hundreds of thousands of distinct CDR3 sequences, with roughly 27% occurring only once. The source of the sample is a study of CD8 T cells in ankylosing spondylitis. Study observations and caveats: Characteristic, it appeared, of ankylosing spondylitis blood was a TCR beta motif of several highly homologous variants.

This sequence was found in a male donor with ankylosing spondylitis. The sample taken for sequencing was blood, either unsorted or a sorted T cell fraction (not recorded which).

DNA for the CDR3: TGCGCCAGCAGCCCGCGGGACAGCCGCAATCAGCCCCAGCATTTT. This codes for CASSPRDSRNQPQHF. V and J are TRBV5-1 and TRBJ1-5; TRBD1 matches 7 bases. Trimming took 4 bases from V and 2 from J; bases not matched to a gene: 6. The germline V gene encodes CDR1 SGHRS and CDR2 YFSETQ. The CDR3 extends over 15 amino acids. Drawing the rest from reference TRBV5-1 and TRBJ1-5, the complete variable domain is KAGVTQTPRYLIKTRGQQVTLSCSPISGHRSVSWYQQTPGQGLQFLFEYFSETQRNKGNFPGRFSGRQFSNSRSEMNVSTLELGDSALYLCASSPRDSRNQPQHFGDGTRLSIL.